This TCR beta chain was obtained from a study of cytomegalovirus exposure and HLA in healthy donors. Study-wide context: The roughly 130 validation repertoires used the same platform as the roughly 700 first-cohort repertoires (as reported by a later analysis). Whole-study results and caveats: First-cohort TCR clusters tended to co-occur in the approximately 110 validation repertoires, a later analysis found. There were 164 TCR beta chains listed as cytomegalovirus-associated.

CDR1 is MNHEY, CDR2 SMNVEV, per germline (reference sequence). With 1 base removed from V and 4 bases from J, the gap between germline ends came to 8 bases. This CDR3 region has 14 residues. A word on this clone: Its target is unknown.

Sequencing used immunoSEQ multiplex PCR; TCRdb keeps in-frame clones, though not all of them. The table has fewer than 150,000 clones, about 86% seen once; the top ten hold over 6.5%. Sequencing was done on a sample of PBMCs. The chain recombines TRBV27 with TRBJ1-5, with D maybe TRBD1 (6 bases). The clonotype was recovered from a woman younger than 35 in good health and CMV-seropositive. CDR3 DNA: TGTGCCAGCAGTTTATTTCAGGGGAATCAGCCCCAGCATTTT. It codes for CASSLFQGNQPQHF.